These 28 T cell receptor beta chains share one sample of origin, sequenced in a study of cytomegalovirus exposure and HLA in healthy donors (dated by TCRdb to about 2017). The library was generated by the immunoSEQ multiplex PCR assay. The multiplex PCR relied on a mix of 60 forward primers for TCR Vbeta segments and 13 reverse primers for TCR Jbeta segments. TCRdb stores this immuneACCESS table with in-frame sequences only. Part of the clones is absent; in the studies checked, under half of the shortfall reflects unresolved V genes, and no reason is known for the rest. Counted in this sample were approximately 100,000 clones; 65% to 75% of them appeared once. The ten biggest clones cover roughly 11% of the sample. Sequenced sample: PBMCs. These receptors all come from a man between 35 and 55 years old in good health and CMV-seropositive.

The rearrangement uses TRBV9 and TRBJ2-3; perhaps TRBD2 as D (5 bases). This CDR3 spans 16 amino acids. Germline CDR1 reads SGDLS; CDR2 reads YYNGEE. V was trimmed by 0 bases and J by 1 base, leaving 12 bases between them. In nucleotides, the CDR3 is TGTGCCAGCAGCGTAGCGGCGGGCCGCGGCACAGATACGCAGTATTTT. This translates into CASSVAAGRGTDTQYF.

J is TRBJ2-3 and V is TRBV12-5; tentatively, D is TRBD2 (5 bases). CDR3 length: 14 amino acids. The V and J ends lost 5 bases and 2 bases respectively, with 11 bases between them. Germline V gene sequence: CDR1 LGHNT, CDR2 FRNRAP. The CDR3 coding sequence is TGTGCTAGTGGTCCTGGACTTTCCACAGATACGCAGTATTTT. As protein: CASGPGLSTDTQYF.

This clone was observed a few times. V gene TRBV7-6 combines with J gene TRBJ1-5, with no clear D. The germline V gene encodes CDR1 SGHVS and CDR2 FNYEAQ. Trimming shortened V by 4 bases and J by 10 bases, and 17 bases separated the two germline ends. CDR3 length: 14 residues. CDR3 in amino acids: CASSSSGLGKPQHF. CDR3 sequence (DNA): TGTGCCAGCAGCTCCTCGGGGTTAGGCAAACCCCAGCATTTT. Full variable domain (outside the CDR3, taken from reference TRBV7-6 and TRBJ1-5): GAGVSQSPRYKVTKRGQDVALRCDPISGHVSLYWYRQALGQGPEFLTYFNYEAQQDKSGLPNDRFSAERPEGSISTLTIQRTEQRDSAMYRCASSSSGLGKPQHFGDGTRLSIL.

The rearrangement links TRBV7-6 to TRBJ2-3; D is possibly TRBD1 (6 bases). This CDR3 has 16 amino acids. Germline V gene data show CDR1 as SGHVS and CDR2 as FNYEAQ. Trimming removed 1 base from V and 4 bases from J, with 15 bases in between. The CDR3 is CASSLGTVKGSDTQYF. CDR3 bases: TGTGCCAGCAGCTTAGGGACAGTAAAGGGGTCAGATACGCAGTATTTT.

This clone was counted a single time. J is TRBJ2-6 and V is TRBV10-3, with D uncertain. CDR3 length: 17 amino acids. V dropped 4 bases and J dropped 0 bases, with 13 bases sitting between them. Germline CDR1 is ENHRY and CDR2 is SYGVKD. This CDR3 reads CAISGMSPISGANVLTF. CDR3 nucleotide sequence: TGTGCCATCAGTGGTATGAGCCCGATCTCTGGGGCCAACGTCCTGACTTTC.

This chain joins TRBV29-1 and TRBJ1-2, with 7 bases aligning to TRBD1. The CDR3 sequence is 13 residues long. CDR1 SQVTM and CDR2 ANQGSEA come from the germline V gene. V shed 7 bases, J shed 6 bases, and the junction held 11 bases outside the gene matches. The CDR3 protein is CSAYGTEAHGYTF. CDR3 DNA sequence: TGCAGCGCCTACGGGACAGAGGCTCATGGCTACACCTTC. Variable domain in full (rest from reference TRBV29-1 and TRBJ1-2): SAVISQKPSRDICQRGTSLTIQCQVDSQVTMMFWYRQQPGQSLTLIATANQGSEATYESGFVIDKFPISRPNLTFSTLTVSNMSPEDSSIYLCSAYGTEAHGYTFGSGTRLTVV.

The chain links TRBV28 to TRBJ1-5; 10 positions match TRBD1. Unmatched junction bases numbered 2, after V lost 6 bases and J lost 0 bases. CDR1 is MDHEN, CDR2 SYDVKM, per germline. The CDR3 contains 15 residues. This CDR3 is CASRGTGDSNQPQHF. CDR3 sequence (DNA): TGTGCCAGCAGAGGGACAGGGGATAGCAATCAGCCCCAGCATTTT.

The chain joins TRBV28 to TRBJ2-7; maybe TRBD2 (6 bases). Trimming pared 2 bases from V and 5 bases from J, leaving 16 bases between. CDR1 and CDR2 from the germline V gene are MDHEN and SYDVKM. This CDR3 is built from 15 residues. The CDR3 DNA sequence: TGTGCCAGCAGTTTACAGCCAAGGGGACTCGACGAGCAGTACTTC. Protein product: CASSLQPRGLDEQYF.

This clone was recorded once. An end of the junction does not agree with germline; a read error may underlie this. V gene TRBV13 combines with J gene TRBJ1-1; 8 bases match TRBD1. The germline V gene has CDR1 PRHDT and CDR2 FYEKMQ (reference sequence). The CDR3 is made up of 14 amino acids. The CDR3 here is CASSSGTGLTEALF. The CDR3 DNA sequence: TGTGCCAGCAGCTCCGGGACAGGCCTTACTGAAGCTCTCTTT. The full variable domain, completed using reference TRBV13 and TRBJ1-1, is AAGVIQSPRHLIKEKRETATLKCYPIPRHDTVYWYQQGPGQDPQFLISFYEKMQSDKGSIPDRFSAQQFSDYHSELNMSSLELGDSALYFCASSSGTGLTEALFGQGTRLTVV.

The chain couples TRBV4-1 to TRBJ2-7, with 14 bases identical to TRBD2. Germline values: CDR1 MGHRA, CDR2 YSYEKL. CDR3 size: 15 residues. With V trimmed by 4 bases and J by 4 bases, 3 bases remained unmatched. The CDR3, as DNA: TGCGCCAGCAGCCGACTAGCGGGAGGGGGGTACGAGCAGTACGTC. It codes for CASSRLAGGGYEQYV.

This clone has a single count. This chain connects TRBV6-5 to TRBJ1-2; D is perhaps TRBD1 (6 bases). The germline CDR1 and CDR2 sequences are MNHEY and SVGAGI. This CDR3 region has 13 residues. The V gene lost 4 bases and the J gene lost 6 bases, with 12 bases spanning the gap. CDR3 in amino acids: CASSSGVMDGYTF. CDR3 coding DNA: TGTGCCAGCAGTTCAGGGGTGATGGATGGCTACACCTTC.

The chain joins TRBV4-1 to TRBJ2-5; tentative D call: TRBD1 (5 bases). The CDR3 is 14 amino acids. CDR1 is MGHRA, CDR2 YSYEKL, per germline. With 4 bases removed from V and 2 bases from J, the gap between germline ends came to 11 bases. The chain's CDR3 is CASSPRQGQETQYF. CDR3 nucleotides: TGCGCCAGCAGCCCGAGGCAGGGTCAAGAGACCCAGTACTTC.

The chain links TRBV6-4 to TRBJ2-2; tentatively, D is TRBD1 (5 bases). The CDR3 totals 15 residues. Trimming cost V 3 bases and J 0 bases, with 8 bases left between them. Germline CDR1 reads MRHNA; CDR2 reads SNTAGT. The CDR3, as DNA: TGTGCCAGCAGTGAGCAGGGTGCGAACACCGGGGAGCTGTTTTTT. Translated: CASSEQGANTGELFF.

The gene calls are TRBV4-1 and TRBJ1-1; 11 nucleotides align to TRBD1. The CDR3 is made up of 18 amino acids. Germline V gene lookup returns CDR1 MGHRA and CDR2 YSYEKL. J gave up 4 bases and V 4 bases, and 14 bases lay outside the gene matches. As DNA, the CDR3 is TGCGCCAGCAGCCTATATCCCGACGCCGGGACAGGGGGCACTGAAGCTTTCTTT. As protein: CASSLYPDAGTGGTEAFF.

V gene TRBV28 combines with J gene TRBJ1-1; tentative D call: TRBD1 (6 bases). The CDR3 sequence is 13 residues long. The germline CDR1 and CDR2 sequences are MDHEN and SYDVKM. Trimming pared 2 bases from V and 4 bases from J, leaving 8 bases between. The CDR3 DNA reads TGTGCCAGCAGTTTACCCAGGGGCACTGAAGCTTTCTTT. It is translated as CASSLPRGTEAFF.

The chain links TRBV27 to TRBJ2-7, with TRBD1 identical over 7 bases. The J segment lost 2 bases and the V segment lost 5 bases, leaving 6 bases of the junction unmatched. The germline gives CDR1 MNHEY, CDR2 SMNVEV (reference sequence). The CDR3 consists of 14 residues. The CDR3 coding sequence is TGTGCCAGCAGTCCCCGGGACAGTCCCTACGAGCAGTACGTC. As protein: CASSPRDSPYEQYV.

In this sample, this clone turned up a few times. The chain combines TRBV5-8 with TRBJ2-1, with 7 bases that match TRBD1. The V segment lost 3 bases and the J segment 9 bases; nucleotides outside the gene matches: 9. CDR3 length: 14 amino acids. CDR1 is SGHTS, CDR2 YDEGEE, per germline. The CDR3 sequence is CASSYRQGLAEQFF. CDR3 sequence (DNA): TGTGCCAGCAGCTACAGACAGGGCTTGGCTGAGCAGTTCTTC.

The chain has TRBV19 and TRBJ2-2; D remains ambiguous. V gave up 5 bases and J gave up 3 bases, with 7 bases separating them. This CDR3 region has 13 residues. CDR1 is LNHDA, CDR2 SQIVND, per germline (reference sequence). The CDR3 reads CASSHRYTGELFF. Written as DNA, the CDR3 is TGTGCCAGTAGTCACAGATACACCGGGGAGCTGTTTTTT.

The chain joins TRBV4-1 to TRBJ2-6; a possible D gene is TRBD1 (5 bases). The V end lost 2 bases, the J end lost 0 bases, and 17 bases lay between the germline ends. Germline CDR1 and CDR2: MGHRA and YSYEKL. This CDR3 spans 19 amino acids. This chain's CDR3 is CASSQQGLGLGSGANVLTF. The CDR3, as DNA: TGCGCCAGCAGCCAACAGGGTTTGGGTCTTGGCTCTGGGGCCAACGTCCTGACTTTC.

CDR3 coding DNA: TGTGCCTGGAGTGTCGGCGGAGGGCAGTTCTTC. Translation: CAWSVGGGQFF. The chain carries TRBV30 and TRBJ2-1; possibly TRBD2 for D (5 bases). V was shortened by 0 bases and J by 12 bases, with 9 bases between the two germline ends. The CDR3 extends over 11 amino acids. Germline V gives CDR1 GTSNPN, CDR2 SVGIG (reference sequence).

The chain employs TRBV29-1 and TRBJ1-1, with D maybe TRBD1 (5 bases). This CDR3 is 12 amino acids long. Germline-derived CDR1 and CDR2 are SQVTM and ANQGSEA. Between the trimmed V and J ends, which lost 7 bases and 5 bases, there was a span of 14 bases. Here the CDR3 DNA reads TGCAGCGGATCCGGGGGGTATACTGAAGCTTTCTTT. This encodes CSGSGGYTEAFF. The full variable domain, completed using reference TRBV29-1 and TRBJ1-1, is SAVISQKPSRDICQRGTSLTIQCQVDSQVTMMFWYRQQPGQSLTLIATANQGSEATYESGFVIDKFPISRPNLTFSTLTVSNMSPEDSSIYLCSGSGGYTEAFFGQGTRLTVV.

The chain joins TRBV29-1 to TRBJ2-3, with TRBD1 identical over 7 bases. There are 13 residues in the CDR3. The V gene's germline CDR1 is SQVTM and CDR2 ANQGSEA. The V and J ends lost 6 bases and 4 bases, in that order; junction bases with no gene match: 7. The CDR3 coding sequence is TGCAGCGTGACAGGGCTCATTCCAGATACGCAGTATTTT. Amino acid sequence: CSVTGLIPDTQYF.

The V call is TRBV7-3, the J call TRBJ2-5, with 9 nucleotides matching TRBD2. This CDR3 is 14 amino acids long. Germline-derived CDR1 and CDR2 are SGHTA and FQGTGA. The V and J ends lost 5 bases and 2 bases, in that order; junction bases with no gene match: 3. As DNA, the CDR3 is TGTGCCAGCAGCCCTAGCGGGGTTCAAGAGACCCAGTACTTC. The encoded protein is CASSPSGVQETQYF.

This clone was recorded once. The chain carries TRBV27 and TRBJ1-4; no clear D. This CDR3 spans 14 amino acids. The ends were cut back, 5 bases at V and 7 bases at J, with 14 bases in the middle. Germline loops: CDR1 MNHEY, CDR2 SMNVEV (reference sequence). CDR3 DNA sequence: TGTGCCAGCAGTACGGGGAGCGGGAGTGAAAAACTGTTTTTT. Protein sequence: CASSTGSGSEKLFF.

The V gene is TRBV6-4, the J gene TRBJ2-3; TRBD1 matches at 8 bases. In germline, CDR1 is MRHNA, CDR2 SNTAGT. Germline trimming cut 3 bases from V and 10 bases from J; bases unmatched to any gene: 12. The CDR3 has 15 residues. The CDR3 DNA sequence: TGTGCCAGCAGTGAAACTTCAGGGGGCGCATCTGCGCAGTATTTT. Amino acids: CASSETSGGASAQYF.

CDR3 region: CASSQTGNTEAFF. The CDR3 coding sequence is TGCGCCAGCAGCCAAACAGGGAACACTGAAGCTTTCTTT. The chain employs TRBV4-1 and TRBJ1-1, with a tentative D call TRBD1 (5 bases). Trimming took 2 bases from V and 1 from J, leaving 5 bases between them. The CDR3 spans 13 residues. Germline loops: CDR1 MGHRA, CDR2 YSYEKL.

This clone was counted between two and nine times. The chain is built from TRBV25-1 and TRBJ2-2, with TRBD1 matching over 8 bases. This CDR3 spans 16 amino acids. Germline trimming cut 4 bases from V and 3 bases from J; bases unmatched to any gene: 7. Germline V gene data show CDR1 as MGHDK and CDR2 as SYGVNS. CDR3 protein: CASSGLRTGYTGELFF. CDR3 DNA sequence: TGTGCCAGCAGTGGTCTCCGGACAGGGTACACCGGGGAGCTGTTTTTT.

The chain combines TRBV29-1 with TRBJ2-1; TRBD2 matches 7 bases. The J segment lost 6 bases and the V segment lost 0 bases, leaving 2 bases of the junction unmatched. CDR3 length: 13 amino acids. From germline, CDR1 is SQVTM and CDR2 ANQGSEA. The CDR3 is CSVEERTSNEQFF. CDR3 bases: TGCAGCGTTGAAGAAAGGACTAGCAATGAGCAGTTCTTC.